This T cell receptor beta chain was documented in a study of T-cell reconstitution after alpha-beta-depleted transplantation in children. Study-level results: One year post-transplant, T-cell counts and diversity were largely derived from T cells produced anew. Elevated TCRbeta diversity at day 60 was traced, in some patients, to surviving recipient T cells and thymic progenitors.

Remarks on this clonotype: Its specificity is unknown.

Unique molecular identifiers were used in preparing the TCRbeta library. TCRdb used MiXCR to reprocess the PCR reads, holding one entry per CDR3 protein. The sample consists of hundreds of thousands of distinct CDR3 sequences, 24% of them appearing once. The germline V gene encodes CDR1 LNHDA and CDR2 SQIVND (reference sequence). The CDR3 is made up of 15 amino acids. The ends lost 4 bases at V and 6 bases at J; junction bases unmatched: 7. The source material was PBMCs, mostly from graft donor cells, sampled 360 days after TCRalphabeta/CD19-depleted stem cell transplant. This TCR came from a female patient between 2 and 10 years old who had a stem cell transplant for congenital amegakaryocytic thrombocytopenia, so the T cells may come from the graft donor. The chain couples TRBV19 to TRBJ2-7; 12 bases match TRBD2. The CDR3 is CASSTRTSGKLEQYF. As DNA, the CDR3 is TGTGCCAGTAGTACCCGGACTAGCGGGAAACTCGAGCAGTACTTC.